The sequence of this T cell receptor (beta chain) was determined in a study of cytomegalovirus exposure and HLA in healthy donors. General study points: In a later analysis, a missense DCLRE1C variant was linked to TCR beta V- and J-gene trimming.

In the PCR, 60 Vbeta and 13 Jbeta primers were used. Libraries were prepared by immunoSEQ multiplex PCR; TCRdb keeps only in-frame clonotypes and omits some of them. The sample has around 100,000 clones, and its top ten clones hold approximately 3.7%. The CDR3 totals 14 residues. Germline CDR1 is MNHEY and CDR2 is SVGAGI. V was pared by 6 bases and J by 1 base, with 13 bases between. In the case of this clone: Its target is unknown.

Regarding donors, all were healthy bone marrow donors. The receptor was isolated from a man in his thirties or forties in good health and CMV-seronegative. The chain couples TRBV6-5 to TRBJ2-7; D is uncertain. The sample comprised PBMCs. The CDR3 here is CASRNQVLSYEQYF. The CDR3 region has the DNA TGTGCCAGCAGAAACCAGGTCCTTTCCTACGAGCAGTACTTC.